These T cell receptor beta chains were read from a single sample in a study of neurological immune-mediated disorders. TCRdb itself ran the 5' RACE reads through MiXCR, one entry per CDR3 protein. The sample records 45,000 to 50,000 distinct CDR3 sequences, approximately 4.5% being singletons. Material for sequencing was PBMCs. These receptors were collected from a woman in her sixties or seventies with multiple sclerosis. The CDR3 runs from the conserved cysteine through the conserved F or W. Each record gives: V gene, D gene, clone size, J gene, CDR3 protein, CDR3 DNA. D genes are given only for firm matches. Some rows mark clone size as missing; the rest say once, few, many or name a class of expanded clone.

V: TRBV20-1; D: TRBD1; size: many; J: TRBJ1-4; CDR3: CSARAPGQANEKLFF; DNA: TGCAGTGCTAGAGCTCCGGGACAGGCTAATGAAAAACTGTTTTTT
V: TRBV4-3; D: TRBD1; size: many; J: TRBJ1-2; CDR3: CASSQVGQGVNYGYTF; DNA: TGCGCCAGCAGCCAAGTAGGACAGGGGGTTAACTATGGCTACACCTTC
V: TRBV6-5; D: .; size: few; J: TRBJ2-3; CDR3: CASRPTRDGTDTQYF; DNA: TGTGCCAGCAGGCCAACTAGGGACGGCACAGATACGCAGTATTTT
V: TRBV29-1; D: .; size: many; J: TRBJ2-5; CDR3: CSVTSQETQYF; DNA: TGCAGCGTGACATCACAAGAGACCCAGTACTTC
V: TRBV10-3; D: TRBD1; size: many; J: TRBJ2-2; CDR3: CAINRDRDGGELFF; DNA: TGTGCCATCAACCGGGACAGGGACGGCGGGGAGCTGTTTTTT
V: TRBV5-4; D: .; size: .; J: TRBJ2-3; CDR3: CASGEAGTLGDTQYF; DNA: TGTGCCAGCGGCGAGGCTGGTACTCTCGGAGATACGCAGTATTTT
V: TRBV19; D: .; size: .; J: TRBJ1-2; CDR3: CASRSGTYGYTF; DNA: TGTGCCAGTAGATCCGGTACCTATGGCTACACCTTC
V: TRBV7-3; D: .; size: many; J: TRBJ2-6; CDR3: CASSLDGSGANVLTF; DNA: TGTGCCAGCAGCTTAGACGGCTCTGGGGCCAACGTCCTGACTTTC
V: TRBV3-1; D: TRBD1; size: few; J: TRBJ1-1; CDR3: CASSRGTGTEAFF; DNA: TGTGCCAGCAGCCGTGGGACAGGGACTGAAGCTTTCTTT
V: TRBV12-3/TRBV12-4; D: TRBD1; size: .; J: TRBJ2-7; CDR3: CASRGQGGHEQYF; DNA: TGTGCCAGCCGGGGACAGGGGGGTCACGAGCAGTACTTC
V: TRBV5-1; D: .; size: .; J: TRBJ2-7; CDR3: CASSLAGARYEQYF; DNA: TGCGCCAGCAGCTTGGCAGGGGCCCGCTACGAGCAGTACTTC
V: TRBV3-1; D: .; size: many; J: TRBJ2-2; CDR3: CASSQDMSSHGELFF; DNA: TGTGCCAGCAGCCAAGATATGAGTAGTCACGGGGAGCTGTTTTTT
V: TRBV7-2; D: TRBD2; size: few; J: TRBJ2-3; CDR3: CASSLEVAGATQYF; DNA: TGTGCCAGCAGCTTAGAGGTAGCGGGAGCCACGCAGTATTTT
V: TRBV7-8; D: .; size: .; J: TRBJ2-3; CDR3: CASSPQGGAERDTQYF; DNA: TGTGCCAGCAGCCCCCAAGGCGGAGCGGAGCGAGATACGCAGTATTTT
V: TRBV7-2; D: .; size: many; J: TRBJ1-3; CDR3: CASSLVTGGNTIYF; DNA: TGTGCCAGCAGCTTAGTTACCGGTGGAAACACCATATATTTT
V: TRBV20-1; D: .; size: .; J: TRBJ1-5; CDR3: CSAREGRINQPQHF; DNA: TGCAGTGCTAGAGAGGGGCGGATCAATCAGCCCCAGCATTTT
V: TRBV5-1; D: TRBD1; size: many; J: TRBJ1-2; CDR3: CASSFTGESSYGYTF; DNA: TGCGCCAGCAGCTTTACAGGGGAGAGCTCCTATGGCTACACCTTC
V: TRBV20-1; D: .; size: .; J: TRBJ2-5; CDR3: CSASWQDQETQYF; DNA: TGCAGTGCTAGTTGGCAGGACCAAGAGACCCAGTACTTC
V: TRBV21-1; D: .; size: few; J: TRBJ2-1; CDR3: CASGSGHSYNEQFF; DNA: TGTGCCTCCGGTAGCGGGCACTCCTACAATGAGCAGTTCTTC
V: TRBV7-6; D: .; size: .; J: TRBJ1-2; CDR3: CASSLDGRTNYGYTF; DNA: TGTGCCAGCAGCTTAGATGGCAGGACCAACTATGGCTACACCTTC
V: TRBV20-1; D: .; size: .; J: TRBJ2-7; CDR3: CSARVSYEQYF; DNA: TGCAGTGCTAGAGTATCCTACGAGCAGTACTTC
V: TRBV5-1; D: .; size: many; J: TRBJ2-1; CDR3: CASSLGGVYNEQFF; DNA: TGCGCCAGCAGCTTGGGCGGGGTCTACAATGAGCAGTTCTTC
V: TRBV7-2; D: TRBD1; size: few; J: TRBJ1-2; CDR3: CASSTPGGGCTF; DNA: TGTGCCAGCAGCACCCCAGGGGGTGGCTGCACCTTC
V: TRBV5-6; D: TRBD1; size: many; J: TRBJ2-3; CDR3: CASSPRQGWTDTQYF; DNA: TGTGCCAGCAGCCCTAGACAGGGTTGGACAGATACGCAGTATTTT